These 8 T cell receptor beta chains originate from one sample sequenced in a study of T cell responses to AZD1222 COVID-19 vaccine. The protocol was immunoSEQ multiplex PCR, while the TCRdb copy is restricted to in-frame clones and leaves out a portion. The profile shows some 99,000 clones, about 88% of them singletons. Sequenced here: peripheral blood, sampled on day 0 of AZD1222 vaccination. These receptors originate from an adult in good health.

The rearrangement uses TRBV28 and TRBJ1-6, with 9 bases identical to TRBD1. The CDR3 consists of 17 residues. Looked up from germline, CDR1 is MDHEN and CDR2 is SYDVKM. With V trimmed by 5 bases and J by 5 bases, 10 bases remained unmatched. The CDR3 reads CASSPSTGGVNNSPLHF. CDR3 nucleotide sequence: TGTGCCAGCAGTCCCTCGACAGGGGGTGTAAATAATTCACCCCTCCACTTT.

The rearrangement uses TRBV19 and TRBJ2-2; D possibly matches TRBD1 or TRBD2 (6 bases each). This CDR3 comprises 17 residues. Between the trimmed V and J ends, which lost 7 bases and 7 bases, there was a span of 25 bases. The germline gives CDR1 LNHDA, CDR2 SQIVND (reference sequence). The CDR3 sequence: CASNLRLGGLHSGELFF. The CDR3 DNA is TGTGCCAGTAACCTGAGACTAGGGGGGCTGCATAGCGGGGAGCTGTTTTTT.

CDR3 residues: CASSSVGSLTDTQYF. The CDR3 coding sequence is TGTGCCAGCAGCTCGGTGGGCAGCCTCACAGATACGCAGTATTTT. The V gene is TRBV11-3, the J gene TRBJ2-3; no firm D call. V lost 4 bases to trimming and J lost 2 bases, with 13 bases between them. The CDR3 spans 15 residues. The germline CDR1 and CDR2 sequences are SGHNT and YENEEA. Filled out from reference TRBV11-3 and TRBJ2-3, the complete variable domain reads EAGVVQSPRYKIIEKKQPVAFWCNPISGHNTLYWYLQNLGQGPELLIRYENEEAVDDSQLPKDRFSAERLKGVDSTLKIQPAELGDSAVYLCASSSVGSLTDTQYFGPGTRLTVL.

The chain uses TRBV5-1 and TRBJ2-6; D is perhaps TRBD2 (6 bases). Trimming cost V 0 bases and J 2 bases, with 9 bases left between them. The CDR3 consists of 16 residues. CDR1 SGHRS and CDR2 YFSETQ come from the germline V gene. CDR3 in DNA: TGCGCCAGCAGCTTGGCCGGGGGAACTGGGGCCAACGTCCTGACTTTC. It specifies CASSLAGGTGANVLTF.

In this sample, this clone turned up once. V is TRBV19 and J is TRBJ2-3; 10 bases align to TRBD2. The CDR3 length is 14 residues. Germline V gene sequence: CDR1 LNHDA, CDR2 SQIVND (reference sequence). V gave up 10 bases and J gave up 1 base; unmatched junction bases: 5. The CDR3 spells CATNLAGGTDTQYF. DNA of the CDR3: TGTGCCACCAATCTAGCGGGGGGCACAGATACGCAGTATTTT.

The chain employs TRBV9 and TRBJ1-4; D possibly corresponds to TRBD1 (6 bases). CDR3 length: 15 amino acids. Germline lookup yields CDR1 SGDLS and CDR2 YYNGEE. Trimming left V 3 bases short and J 6 bases short, with 15 bases between. CDR3 sequence (DNA): TGTGCCAGCAGCGCAACACAGGGTATCGATGAAAAACTGTTTTTT. Amino acids: CASSATQGIDEKLFF.

The rearrangement links TRBV10-3 to TRBJ2-7, with TRBD2 identical over 7 bases. The CDR3 loop spans 15 amino acids. Trimming took 2 bases from V and 0 from J; bases not matched to a gene: 4. Germline CDR1 is ENHRY and CDR2 is SYGVKD. CDR3 in DNA: TGTGCCATCAGTGAGAGGGCTAGCGGCTCCTACGAGCAGTACGTC. Protein sequence: CAISERASGSYEQYV.

V and J are TRBV5-1 and TRBJ1-4; D ambiguous. The germline gives CDR1 SGHRS, CDR2 YFSETQ. Trimming removed 1 base at V and 0 bases at J, with 7 bases between. This CDR3 has 15 residues. CDR3 region: CASSLTGATNEKLFF. The DNA of the CDR3 is TGCGCCAGCAGCTTGACGGGAGCAACTAATGAAAAACTGTTTTTT.